Below, 19 T cell receptor beta chains from the same sample are listed, as sequenced in a study of shared clonotypes between healthy human individuals. Here immunoSEQ multiplex PCR was the method, and the copy in TCRdb shows in-frame clones only, minus some. The repertoire holds roughly 2,000,000 clones, with around 96% as singletons. Terminally differentiated effector memory CD45RA+ cells were excluded by CCR7 positive selection of CD45RO-negative cells. Sequencing input: naive CD8+ T cells sorted from blood. The receptors come from a young man in good health.

This sequence joins TRBV27 and TRBJ1-2, with D tentatively TRBD1 (6 bases). Germline values: CDR1 MNHEY, CDR2 SMNVEV (reference sequence). The V end lost 3 bases, the J end lost 7 bases, and 15 bases lay between the germline ends. This CDR3 contains 14 residues. This CDR3 reads CASSFGLGGVGYTF. The CDR3 bases are TGTGCCAGCAGTTTCGGGTTAGGGGGAGTTGGCTACACCTTC.

Comment on this clone: Different DNA sequences within this sample yield the same CDR3. This chain connects TRBV6-5 to TRBJ2-1; unclear D gene. V lost 0 bases, J lost 0 bases, and 9 bases lay in between. In germline, CDR1 is MNHEY, CDR2 SVGAGI. The CDR3 is 16 amino acids. For the CDR3, the DNA is TGTGCCAGCAGTTACTCGGCTCCTTCCTCCTACAATGAGCAGTTCTTC. Amino acid sequence: CASSYSAPSSYNEQFF.

About this clone itself: Other DNA sequences of this sample code for an identical CDR3. The rearrangement uses TRBV4-3 and TRBJ2-5; no clear D gene. The CDR3 spans 13 residues. Trimming took off 0 bases at V and 5 bases at J, with 7 bases between the two ends. Germline V gene lookup returns CDR1 LGHNA and CDR2 YSLEER. CDR3: CASSQDLEETQYF. As DNA, the CDR3 is TGCGCCAGCAGCCAAGATCTCGAGGAGACCCAGTACTTC.

Comments on this clone: Other DNA variants within this sample encode the same CDR3. The gene calls are TRBV5-1 and TRBJ2-1, with 8 bases matching TRBD2. The CDR3 is made up of 15 amino acids. CDR1 is SGHRS and CDR2 is YFSETQ in the germline V gene. The V segment lost 2 bases and the J segment 4 bases; nucleotides outside the gene matches: 5. The DNA of the CDR3 is TGCGCCAGCAGCTTTACTAGCGGCCAATACAATGAGCAGTTCTTC. It encodes CASSFTSGQYNEQFF.

V and J are TRBV19 and TRBJ2-1; no firm D call. Trimming removed 8 bases from V and 6 bases from J, with 14 bases in between. There are 13 residues in the CDR3. The germline V gene encodes CDR1 LNHDA and CDR2 SQIVND (reference sequence). The CDR3 sequence: CASLAIPRNEQFF. Written as DNA, the CDR3 is TGTGCCAGTTTGGCCATTCCTCGCAATGAGCAGTTCTTC.

As regards this clone: Additional DNA sequences in this sample encode the identical CDR3. The gene calls are TRBV13 and TRBJ2-3, with 7 bases aligning to TRBD1. CDR1 and CDR2 from the germline V gene are PRHDT and FYEKMQ (reference sequence). The CDR3 is made up of 14 amino acids. The ends lost 4 bases at V and 5 bases at J; junction bases unmatched: 6. The CDR3 spells CASSSATGIDTQYF. The CDR3 DNA is TGTGCCAGCAGCTCCGCGACAGGGATAGATACGCAGTATTTT.

This chain uses TRBV11-2 with TRBJ1-2; D is unclear. Germline loops: CDR1 SGHAT, CDR2 FQNNGV. The CDR3 is 14 residues long. V was clipped by 1 base and J by 2 bases, with 8 bases between them. CDR3 residues: CASSLGVRNYGYTF. The DNA for the CDR3 is TGTGCCAGCAGCTTAGGTGTCAGGAACTATGGCTACACCTTC.

The rearrangement joins TRBV7-9 to TRBJ2-2; D is possibly TRBD2 (6 bases). The CDR3 consists of 14 residues. Germline V gene data show CDR1 as SEHNR and CDR2 as FQNEAQ (reference sequence). V lost 5 bases, J lost 4 bases, and 11 bases lay in between. The CDR3 is CASSPPEGTGELFF. As DNA, the CDR3 is TGTGCCAGCAGCCCTCCGGAGGGCACCGGGGAGCTGTTTTTT.

This clone was recorded only once. The V and J genes are TRBV10-2 and TRBJ1-2; 8 nucleotides align to TRBD1. The junction had 6 bases not matched to a gene; V was cut back by 5 bases and J by 1 base. The CDR3 covers 15 residues. The germline V gene encodes CDR1 WSHSY and CDR2 SAAADI. CDR3 sequence: CASSTQGDFNYGYTF. The CDR3 DNA sequence: TGCGCCAGCAGTACACAGGGGGATTTTAACTATGGCTACACCTTC.

The chain couples TRBV15 to TRBJ1-5; possibly TRBD1 for D (5 bases). Germline CDR1 reads LNHNV; CDR2 reads YYDKDF (reference sequence). CDR3 length: 15 residues. Trimming stripped 3 bases from V and 3 bases from J, with 12 bases between. CDR3 sequence: CATSSKVTDNQPQHF. The CDR3 DNA reads TGTGCCACCAGCAGTAAAGTGACAGACAATCAGCCCCAGCATTTT.

The chain couples TRBV27 to TRBJ2-2, with D maybe TRBD2 (6 bases). Trimming removed 7 bases at V and 3 bases at J, with 21 bases between. CDR3 length: 17 residues. CDR1 MNHEY and CDR2 SMNVEV come from the germline V gene (reference sequence). As DNA, the CDR3 is TGTGCCAGCAAACAGGAGGGGTGGGTATGGGACACCGGGGAGCTGTTTTTT. Protein sequence: CASKQEGWVWDTGELFF.

The rearrangement links TRBV6-5 to TRBJ1-5; perhaps TRBD1 as D (5 bases). CDR1 MNHEY and CDR2 SVGAGI come from the germline V gene. Trimming shortened V by 5 bases and J by 3 bases, and 11 bases separated the two germline ends. This CDR3 contains 14 residues. In DNA form, the CDR3 reads TGTGCCAGCAGTCCTTCAGGGTACAATCAGCCCCAGCATTTT. It yields the protein CASSPSGYNQPQHF.

The chain combines TRBV6-5 with TRBJ1-6; D is uncertain. CDR3 length: 15 amino acids. Germline CDR1 and CDR2: MNHEY and SVGAGI. V was cut by 7 bases and J by 2 bases, with 12 bases left in between. The CDR3 region has the DNA TGTGCCAGCACCCCTGGAGTCGCCTATAATTCACCCCTCCACTTT. Its protein product is CASTPGVAYNSPLHF.

The chain uses TRBV6-1 and TRBJ1-1, with unresolved D. CDR3 length equals 12 residues. The V and J ends lost 7 bases and 4 bases respectively, with 10 bases between them. From germline, CDR1 is MNHNS and CDR2 SASEGT. CDR3 region: CASTVPGTEAFF. In nucleotides, the CDR3 is TGTGCCAGCACTGTCCCGGGCACTGAAGCTTTCTTT.

About this clone itself: This specimen includes other DNA sequences encoding the same CDR3. V is TRBV5-4 and J is TRBJ1-1, with D unclear. Germline V gene data show CDR1 as SGHNT and CDR2 as YYREEE (reference sequence). Trimming left V 1 base short and J 0 bases short, with 7 bases between. The CDR3 totals 14 residues. Here the CDR3 DNA reads TGTGCCAGCAGCTTGACCGGATTGAACACTGAAGCTTTCTTT. Protein sequence: CASSLTGLNTEAFF.

Comments on this clone: This specimen includes other DNA sequences encoding the same CDR3. The rearrangement uses TRBV4-1 and TRBJ2-7, with D perhaps matching TRBD1 (5 bases). This CDR3 spans 14 amino acids. CDR1 is MGHRA, CDR2 YSYEKL, per germline. The V gene lost 1 base and the J gene lost 2 bases, with 9 bases spanning the gap. The CDR3, as DNA: TGCGCCAGCAGCCAAGTTACAGGCCCCTACGAGCAGTACTTC. Encoded protein: CASSQVTGPYEQYF.

This sequence joins TRBV27 and TRBJ2-1; tentative D call: TRBD1 (5 bases). From germline, CDR1 is MNHEY and CDR2 SMNVEV (reference sequence). V lost 1 base and J 4 bases, leaving 14 bases between the germline ends. The CDR3 length is 16 residues. The CDR3 bases are TGTGCCAGCAGTTTATGGTCCCAGGGCGCATACAATGAGCAGTTCTTC. This translates into CASSLWSQGAYNEQFF.

The chain uses TRBV19 and TRBJ1-1, with D possibly matching TRBD1 (6 bases). This CDR3 is built from 10 residues. The germline CDR1 and CDR2 sequences are LNHDA and SQIVND (reference sequence). Trimming took off 7 bases at V and 6 bases at J, with 6 bases between the two ends. The CDR3, as DNA: TGTGCCAGTAAGGGGGCTGAAGCTTTCTTT. It codes for CASKGAEAFF.

This clone was recorded only once. V gene TRBV18 combines with J gene TRBJ2-2, with 12 bases that match TRBD2. V shed 3 bases and J 1 base; nucleotides not matched to a gene: 6. The CDR3 is made up of 18 amino acids. The germline gives CDR1 KGHSH, CDR2 LQKENI. In DNA, the CDR3 is TGTGCCAGCTCACCGGTGAAGGGACTAGCGGGGAACACCGGGGAGCTGTTTTTT. Amino acids: CASSPVKGLAGNTGELFF.